A selection of T cell receptor beta chains follows, all from one sample in a study of cytomegalovirus exposure and HLA in healthy donors. Produced via immunoSEQ multiplex PCR; TCRdb's table is partial and in-frame only. This table holds more than 75,000 clones, about 76% found once. The specimen was PBMCs. Receptors were obtained from a woman aged 40-49 years in good health and CMV-seropositive. Each CDR3 is given with its conserved first and last residue. A D gene is named only where the DNA matches it firmly. Expanded clones are given a class, and other clones once, few, many or no size at all.

v_call	clone_size	j_call	d_call	cdr3_nt	cdr3_aa
TRBV18	few	TRBJ2-5	TRBD1	TGTGCCAGCTCACCACGGGACAGGGTCCAAGAGACCCAGTACTTC	CASSPRDRVQETQYF
TRBV5-1	.	TRBJ2-1	TRBD2	TGCGCCAGCAGCTCTAAGCGGGAGTGGGGGCCGGGTGAGCAGTTCTTC	CASSSKREWGPGEQFF
TRBV6-5	few	TRBJ1-1	TRBD1	TGTGCCAGCAGTTACCTAGGGCCAGGGGGGAACACTGAAGCTTTCTTT	CASSYLGPGGNTEAFF
TRBV9	.	TRBJ1-4	TRBD1	TGTGCCAGCAGCGCAAAGGGACAGCTTAATGAAAAACTGTTTTTT	CASSAKGQLNEKLFF
TRBV30	few	TRBJ1-1	TRBD1	TGTGCCTGGAGGCACCCCTGGACAGGGGGCACTGAAGCTTTCTTT	CAWRHPWTGGTEAFF
TRBV5-4	.	TRBJ2-3	TRBD1	TGTGCCAGCAGCCTTGGGACAGCCAGAGATACGCAGTATTTT	CASSLGTARDTQYF
TRBV7-9	.	TRBJ2-5	TRBD1	TGTGCCAGCAGCGTACTAGGACAGGGGGCGCGGGAGACCCAGTACTTC	CASSVLGQGARETQYF
TRBV6-1	few	TRBJ2-5	.	TGTGCCAGCAGTGTTACAGGGCCTTGGGAGACCCAGTACTTC	CASSVTGPWETQYF
TRBV27	.	TRBJ2-3	.	TGTGCCAGCAGTTTATTGAGGCACCCCACAGATACGCAGTATTTT	CASSLLRHPTDTQYF
TRBV27	once	TRBJ1-1	TRBD1	TGTGCCAGCAGTTCCCCGACAGGGCTGAACACTGAAGCTTTCTTT	CASSSPTGLNTEAFF
TRBV11-3	.	TRBJ2-7	.	TGTGCCAGCAGCTCCGGTAACCCGGGCGAGCAGTACTTC	CASSSGNPGEQYF
TRBV18	.	TRBJ2-7	.	TGTGCCAGCTCACCAACTGGCAGGATCTACGAGCAGTACTTC	CASSPTGRIYEQYF
TRBV5-4	few	TRBJ2-7	.	TGTGCCAGCAGCCCCAGACAGAACGAGCAGTACTTC	CASSPRQNEQYF
TRBV6-1	once	TRBJ2-6	.	TGTGCCAGCAGTGAACTCTCTGGGGCCAACGTCCTGACTTTC	CASSELSGANVLTF
TRBV6-1	.	TRBJ2-1	.	TGTGCCAGCAGTGTGAGGACACCTCTGCGCAATGGGCAGTTCTTC	CASSVRTPLRNGQFF
TRBV7-8	.	TRBJ2-1	.	TGTGCCAGCAGCTCCAACCCGCCGACAAGCTCCTACAATGAGCAGTTCTTC	CASSSNPPTSSYNEQFF
TRBV5-1	.	TRBJ2-3	.	TGCGCCAGCGGGGCCGGGGACTCGAGAGATACGCAGTATTTT	CASGAGDSRDTQYF
TRBV5-1	.	TRBJ1-1	.	TGCGCCAGCAGCTTGGAGGTGGTGGGGGCCCTGAACACTGAAGCTTTCTTT	CASSLEVVGALNTEAFF
TRBV7-9	.	TRBJ1-2	.	TGTGCCAGCAGTTCACAGGGATTGTTGGGCTACACCTTC	CASSSQGLLGYTF
TRBV7-8	.	TRBJ2-7	TRBD1	TGTGCCAGCAGCTTCGGACAGGGGGCGGGGGAGCAGTACTTC	CASSFGQGAGEQYF
TRBV5-4	.	TRBJ1-1	.	TGTGCCAGCAGCTTGGAAGCCCGAGTCGGCACTGAAGCTTTCTTT	CASSLEARVGTEAFF
TRBV28	.	TRBJ2-1	.	TGTGCCAGCAGTTTGGCCGCGGCCAGCTCCTACAATGAGCAGTTCTTC	CASSLAAASSYNEQFF
TRBV4-2	.	TRBJ1-3	TRBD1	TGTGCCAGCAGCCAAGCCGACAGGGCTGGAAACACCATATATTTT	CASSQADRAGNTIYF
TRBV5-8	.	TRBJ2-7	.	TGTGCCAGCAGCTTGACAGGGAGTGGTTTCGAGCAGTACTTC	CASSLTGSGFEQYF
TRBV28	.	TRBJ2-3	TRBD1	TGTGCCAGCAGTTTTCCCCAAGGGGACAGGGTGGGCACAGATACGCAGTATTTT	CASSFPQGDRVGTDTQYF
TRBV29-1	.	TRBJ2-1	.	TGCAGCGCCTGGCGTGCGGGGGCCGATGAGCAGTTCTTC	CSAWRAGADEQFF
TRBV27	.	TRBJ2-3	TRBD2	TGTGCCAGCAGTTCGCGGGGGTGGGCAGATACGCAGTATTTT	CASSSRGWADTQYF
TRBV7-9	.	TRBJ1-1	.	TGTGCCAGGTCTTGGACAGTCAACACTGAAGCTTTCTTT	CARSWTVNTEAFF
TRBV14	.	TRBJ1-1	.	TGTGCCAGCAGCCTAAAAGGGCCCAGGGCCATGAACACTGAAGCTTTCTTT	CASSLKGPRAMNTEAFF
TRBV5-1	once	TRBJ2-1	.	TGCGCCAGCAGCTCTAGCAATGAGCAGTTCTTC	CASSSSNEQFF
TRBV6-5	.	TRBJ2-7	TRBD1	TGTGCCAGCAGGAAATCCCGGGACAGGGTTTACGAGCAGTACTTC	CASRKSRDRVYEQYF
TRBV29-1	.	TRBJ1-4	.	TGCAGCGTTGCTGGGGGGATAAATGAAAAACTGTTTTTT	CSVAGGINEKLFF
TRBV25-1	.	TRBJ1-5	.	TGTGCCAGCAGTGAATATGAGGTAGATAGCAATCAGCCCCAGCATTTT	CASSEYEVDSNQPQHF
TRBV4-2	.	TRBJ1-2	.	TGTGCCAGCAGCCAAGATCCGGAGGGGACCTATGGCTACACCTTC	CASSQDPEGTYGYTF
TRBV28	.	TRBJ1-2	.	TGTGCCAGCAACACCAACAGGGCCGGGTATGGCTACACCTTC	CASNTNRAGYGYTF
TRBV18	.	TRBJ2-7	.	TGTGCCAGCTCTCCGAACTATAGCTCCTACGAGCAGTACTTC	CASSPNYSSYEQYF
TRBV21-1	once	TRBJ2-7	.	TGTGCCAGCAGCAAAGATCAGGGGAGACTGTACGAGCAGTACTTC	CASSKDQGRLYEQYF
TRBV10-3	.	TRBJ2-5	.	TGTGCCATCAGTCCCGGGGACAAAGTAGAGACCCAGTACTTC	CAISPGDKVETQYF
TRBV7-9	.	TRBJ1-2	TRBD1	TGTGCCAGCAGCTCGACACGGGACAGGGCTGCCGATGGCTACACCTTC	CASSSTRDRAADGYTF
TRBV11-2	few	TRBJ2-1	TRBD2	TGTGCCAGCAGCTGGTGGCGTAGCGGGGGGGCCGGTGAGCAGTTCTTC	CASSWWRSGGAGEQFF
TRBV19	.	TRBJ1-2	.	TGTGCCAGTAGTTCCAGGGGATCTGGCTACACCTTC	CASSSRGSGYTF
TRBV19	.	TRBJ2-6	TRBD2	TGTGCCAGTAGAGAAACTAGCGGGGGGATGAGTGGGGCCAACGTCCTGACTTTC	CASRETSGGMSGANVLTF
TRBV28	.	TRBJ1-5	TRBD1	TGTGCCAGCAGTTTATCACAGGGGCACCAGCCCCAGCATTTT	CASSLSQGHQPQHF
TRBV19	.	TRBJ1-1	TRBD1	TGTGCCAGCAGTATGCGACAACAGGGGATGAACACTGAAGCTTTCTTT	CASSMRQQGMNTEAFF
TRBV27	.	TRBJ2-3	TRBD2	TGTGCCAGCAGCCCTAGTTCGGGACTAGCAGGGGCAGATACGCAGTATTTT	CASSPSSGLAGADTQYF